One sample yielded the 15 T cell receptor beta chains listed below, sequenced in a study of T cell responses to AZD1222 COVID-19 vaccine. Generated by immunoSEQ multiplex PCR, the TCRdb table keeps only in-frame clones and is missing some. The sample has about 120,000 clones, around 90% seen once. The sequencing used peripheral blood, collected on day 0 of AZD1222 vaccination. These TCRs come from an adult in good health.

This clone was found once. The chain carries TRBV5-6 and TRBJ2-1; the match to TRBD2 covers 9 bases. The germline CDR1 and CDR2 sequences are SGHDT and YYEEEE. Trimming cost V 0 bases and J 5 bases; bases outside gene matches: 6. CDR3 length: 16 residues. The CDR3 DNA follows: TGTGCCAGCAGCTTGGTAAAGACTAGCGGTGACAATGAGCAGTTCTTC. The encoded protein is CASSLVKTSGDNEQFF.

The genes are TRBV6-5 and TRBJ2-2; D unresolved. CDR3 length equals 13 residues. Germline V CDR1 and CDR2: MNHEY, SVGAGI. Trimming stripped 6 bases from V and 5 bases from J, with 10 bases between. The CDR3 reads CASRESGTGELFF. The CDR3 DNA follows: TGTGCCAGCAGGGAGTCCGGGACCGGGGAGCTGTTTTTT.

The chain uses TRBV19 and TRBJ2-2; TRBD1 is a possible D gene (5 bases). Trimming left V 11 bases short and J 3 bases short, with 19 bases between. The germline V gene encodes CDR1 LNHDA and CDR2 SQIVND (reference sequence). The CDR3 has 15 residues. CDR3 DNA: TGTGCCGCTAAAGGGCCAGGGTATCACACCGGGGAGCTGTTTTTT. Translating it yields CAAKGPGYHTGELFF. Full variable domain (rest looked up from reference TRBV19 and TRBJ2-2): DGGITQSPKYLFRKEGQNVTLSCEQNLNHDAMYWYRQDPGQGLRLIYYSQIVNDFQKGDIAEGYSVSREKKESFPLTVTSAQKNPTAFYLCAAKGPGYHTGELFFGEGSRLTVL.

The DNA for the CDR3 is TGTGCCAGCAGCCAGGGACAGGGGAAAGGTTCACCCCTCCACTTT. Encoded protein: CASSQGQGKGSPLHF. The chain is built from TRBV27 and TRBJ1-6; TRBD1 matches at 10 bases. CDR3 size: 15 residues. Germline assignment: CDR1 MNHEY and CDR2 SMNVEV (reference sequence). The V and J ends lost 6 bases and 9 bases, in that order; junction bases with no gene match: 8.

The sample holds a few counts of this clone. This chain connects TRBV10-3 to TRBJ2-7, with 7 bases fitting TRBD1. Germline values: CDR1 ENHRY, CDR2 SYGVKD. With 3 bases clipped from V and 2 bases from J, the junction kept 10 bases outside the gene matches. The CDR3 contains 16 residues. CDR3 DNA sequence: TGTGCCATCAGTGACCCTGGACAGGCGCTTGCCTACGAGCAGTACTTC. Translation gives CAISDPGQALAYEQYF.

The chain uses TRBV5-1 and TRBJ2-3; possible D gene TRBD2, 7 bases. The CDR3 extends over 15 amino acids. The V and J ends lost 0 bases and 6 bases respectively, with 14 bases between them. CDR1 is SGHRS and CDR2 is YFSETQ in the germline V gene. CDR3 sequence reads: CASSLVGGLGDTQYF. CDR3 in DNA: TGCGCCAGCAGCTTGGTCGGGGGGCTTGGGGATACGCAGTATTTT.

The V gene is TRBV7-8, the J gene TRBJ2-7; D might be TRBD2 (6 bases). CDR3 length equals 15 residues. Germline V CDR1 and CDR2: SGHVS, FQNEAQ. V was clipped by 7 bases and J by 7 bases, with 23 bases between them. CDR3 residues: CASTSRLAWAKEQYF. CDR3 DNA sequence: TGTGCCAGCACTTCCCGGCTAGCGTGGGCGAAGGAGCAGTACTTC.

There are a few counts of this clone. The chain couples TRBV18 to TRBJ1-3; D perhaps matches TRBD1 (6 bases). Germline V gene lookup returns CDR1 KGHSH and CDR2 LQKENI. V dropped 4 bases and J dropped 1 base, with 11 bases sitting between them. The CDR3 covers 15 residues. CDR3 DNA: TGTGCCAGCTCACTCGGACAGTCTTCTGGAAACACCATATATTTT. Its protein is CASSLGQSSGNTIYF.

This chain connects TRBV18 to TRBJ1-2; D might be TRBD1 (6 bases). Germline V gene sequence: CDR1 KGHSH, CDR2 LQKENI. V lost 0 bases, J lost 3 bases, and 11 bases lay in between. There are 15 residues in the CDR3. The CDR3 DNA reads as TGTGCCAGCTCACCACCAGGGGGTGGTGACTATGGCTACACCTTC. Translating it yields CASSPPGGGDYGYTF.

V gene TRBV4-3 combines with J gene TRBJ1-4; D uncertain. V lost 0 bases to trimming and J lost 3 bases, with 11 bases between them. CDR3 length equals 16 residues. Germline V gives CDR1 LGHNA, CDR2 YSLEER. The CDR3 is CASSQDRQGPNEKLFF. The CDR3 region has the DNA TGCGCCAGCAGCCAAGATCGGCAAGGGCCTAATGAAAAACTGTTTTTT.

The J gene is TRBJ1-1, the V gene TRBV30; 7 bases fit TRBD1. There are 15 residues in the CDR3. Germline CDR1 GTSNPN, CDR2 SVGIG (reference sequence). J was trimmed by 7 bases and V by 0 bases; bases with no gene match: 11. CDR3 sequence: CAWSVTGTAYLEAFF. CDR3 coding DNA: TGTGCCTGGAGTGTAACTGGGACAGCTTACCTTGAAGCTTTCTTT.

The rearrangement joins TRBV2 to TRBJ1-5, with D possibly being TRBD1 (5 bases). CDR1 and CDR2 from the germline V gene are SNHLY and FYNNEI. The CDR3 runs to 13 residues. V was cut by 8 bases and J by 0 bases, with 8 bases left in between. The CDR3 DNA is TGTGCCAGCGGAGGGGATAGCAATCAGCCCCAGCATTTT. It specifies CASGGDSNQPQHF.

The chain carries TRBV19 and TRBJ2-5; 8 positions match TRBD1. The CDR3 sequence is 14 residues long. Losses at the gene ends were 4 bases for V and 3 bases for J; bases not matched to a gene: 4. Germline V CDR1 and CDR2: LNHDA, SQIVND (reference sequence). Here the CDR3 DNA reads TGTGCCAGTAGTACAAAACAGGGGGAAGAGACCCAGTACTTC. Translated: CASSTKQGEETQYF.

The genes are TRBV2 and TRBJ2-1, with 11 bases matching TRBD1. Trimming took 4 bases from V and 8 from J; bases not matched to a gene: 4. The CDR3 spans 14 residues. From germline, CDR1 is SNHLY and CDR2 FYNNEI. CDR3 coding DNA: TGTGCCAGCAGTGGGACAGGGGGCGGGTATGAGCAGTTCTTC. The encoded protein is CASSGTGGGYEQFF.

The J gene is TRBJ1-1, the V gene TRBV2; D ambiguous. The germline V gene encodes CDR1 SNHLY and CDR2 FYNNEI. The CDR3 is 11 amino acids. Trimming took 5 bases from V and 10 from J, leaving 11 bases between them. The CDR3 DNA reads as TGTGCCAGCAGTACGGGGATTGTAGCTTTCTTT. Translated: CASSTGIVAFF.